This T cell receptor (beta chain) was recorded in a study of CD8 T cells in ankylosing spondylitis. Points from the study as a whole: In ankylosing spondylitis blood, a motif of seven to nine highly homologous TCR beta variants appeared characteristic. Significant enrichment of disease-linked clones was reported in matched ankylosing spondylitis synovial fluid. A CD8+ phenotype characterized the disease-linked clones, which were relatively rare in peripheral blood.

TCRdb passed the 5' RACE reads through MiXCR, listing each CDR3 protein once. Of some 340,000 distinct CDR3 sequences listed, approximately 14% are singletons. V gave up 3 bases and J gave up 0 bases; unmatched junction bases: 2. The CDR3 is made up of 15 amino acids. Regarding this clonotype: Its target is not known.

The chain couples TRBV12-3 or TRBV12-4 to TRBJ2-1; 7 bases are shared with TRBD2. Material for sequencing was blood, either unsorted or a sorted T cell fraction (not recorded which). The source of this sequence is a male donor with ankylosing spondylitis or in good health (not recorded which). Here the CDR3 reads CASSFGGTSYNEQFF. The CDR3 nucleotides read TGTGCCAGCAGTTTCGGGGGGACCTCCTACAATGAGCAGTTCTTC.